This T cell receptor (beta chain) was captured by sequencing in a study of blood T cell repertoires in COVID-19. On the study more broadly: Researchers got acute and convalescent COVID-19 samples from the United States, Italy and Spain. PBMCs, B-cell-depleted T cells, or T cells were the source of the cDNA or gDNA that made up the material.

The CDR3 sequence is 15 residues long. Trimming stripped 5 bases from V and 1 base from J, with 14 bases between. Germline CDR1 is KGHSH and CDR2 is LQKENI. As processed by the authors: Reference gene primer amplification yielded estimated nucleated cell counts. Sequenced by immunoSEQ multiplex PCR; TCRdb stores in-frame clones only, minus some. V, J and clone size reflect that table, while D and trimming were determined from the DNA. The table records hundreds of thousands of clones, around 89% of them present only once. The sample consisted of peripheral blood. The rearrangement uses TRBV18 and TRBJ1-1; weak D call: TRBD1 (6 bases). This clonotype was sampled from a woman between 25 and 40 years old with acute or convalescent COVID-19. The CDR3 is CASSFSQGWNTEAFF. CDR3 bases: TGTGCCAGCTCATTCTCACAGGGCTGGAACACTGAAGCTTTCTTT.